This TCR beta chain comes out of a study of metastatic and nonmetastatic thyroid tumors. Every patient underwent thyroid surgery untreated. TCRdb re-called clones from the PCR reads using MiXCR. This table has under 30,000 clones, approximately 15% appearing once. J gave up 6 bases and V 6 bases, and 8 bases lay outside the gene matches. The CDR3 runs to 13 residues. Germline assignment: CDR1 SGHTA and CDR2 FQGTGA. The V gene is TRBV7-3, the J gene TRBJ2-7; 7 bases fit TRBD1. This TCR came from a female donor with papillary thyroid cancer or a benign thyroid nodule (not recorded which). Some clones in this sample may be carry-over from other donors' samples. The sample taken for sequencing was blood. Written as DNA, the CDR3 is TGTGCCAGCAGTCTAGACAGGGTTTGCGAGCAGTACTTC. It codes for CASSLDRVCEQYF.